These 32 T cell receptor beta chains share one sample of origin, sequenced in a study of blood T cell repertoires in COVID-19 (dated by TCRdb to about 2020). Library preparation was by the immunoSEQ multiplex PCR assay. TCRdb obtained this table from immuneACCESS and retained in-frame rearrangements with V and J assigned. These tables miss some clones; where compared with another copy, unresolved V genes account for less than half of the shortfall, and the remainder is unexplained. A total of just over 150,000 clones appear in this sample, roughly 90% of them only once. The ten largest make up approximately 6.6% of the sample. Sequencing input: PBMCs or T cells enriched from blood (not recorded which). All receptors come from a woman aged 50 to 60 who had recovered from COVID-19.

The rearrangement joins TRBV29-1 to TRBJ1-1; D uncertain. V was cut by 0 bases and J by 1 base, with 15 bases left in between. This CDR3 region has 16 residues. Germline loops: CDR1 SQVTM, CDR2 ANQGSEA. The CDR3 DNA sequence: TGCAGCGTTGAAGATGAGCGCCGCCAAGGGAACACTGAAGCTTTCTTT. Its translation is CSVEDERRQGNTEAFF.

A single count supports this clone. J is TRBJ2-2 and V is TRBV3-1 (or the pseudogene TRBV3-2); 7 bases align to TRBD1. Germline CDR1 is LGHDT and CDR2 is YNNKEL (reference sequence). This CDR3 comprises 14 residues. V trimming: 6 bases; J trimming: 5 bases; junction bases outside the gene matches: 6. CDR3 protein: CASRRQGWTGELFF. In DNA, the CDR3 is TGTGCCAGCAGACGACAGGGTTGGACCGGGGAGCTGTTTTTT.

The gene calls are TRBV3-1 (or the pseudogene TRBV3-2) and TRBJ2-5, with a possible D match to TRBD1 (5 bases). V was pared by 5 bases and J by 2 bases, with 9 bases between. Looked up from germline, CDR1 is LGHDT and CDR2 is YNNKEL (reference sequence). The CDR3 runs to 13 residues. The CDR3 DNA reads TGTGCCAGCAGCTCCAGGGCGCAAGAGACCCAGTACTTC. Its protein is CASSSRAQETQYF.

V usage is TRBV7-9 and J usage is TRBJ2-7, with unresolved D. Germline V gene data show CDR1 as SEHNR and CDR2 as FQNEAQ (reference sequence). The length of the CDR3 is 13 residues. Trimming pared 5 bases from V and 2 bases from J, leaving 10 bases between. CDR3 nucleotide sequence: TGTGCCAGCAGCGACGACATGACCTACGAGCAGTACTTC. Translated, it gives CASSDDMTYEQYF.

The chain uses TRBV27 and TRBJ1-5, with D tentatively TRBD1 (6 bases). V lost 4 bases and J 9 bases, leaving 22 bases between the germline ends. The CDR3 loop spans 16 amino acids. From germline, CDR1 is MNHEY and CDR2 SMNVEV (reference sequence). The DNA of the CDR3 is TGTGCCAGCAGTTCCCCCCTGACGGGGGGCGGAGGGCCCCAGCATTTT. Translated, it gives CASSSPLTGGGGPQHF.

This chain joins TRBV5-1 and TRBJ2-2, with 14 positions matching TRBD2. Germline lookup yields CDR1 SGHRS and CDR2 YFSETQ. V was clipped by 4 bases and J by 6 bases; unmatched bases: 5. This CDR3 is built from 16 residues. The CDR3 DNA reads as TGCGCCAGCAGCGGGGGACTAGCGGGGGAACCCGGGGAGCTGTTTTTT. Its translation: CASSGGLAGEPGELFF.

The chain links TRBV24-1 to TRBJ1-2, with 7 positions matching TRBD1. Trimming removed 4 bases from V and 0 bases from J; junction bases left unmatched: 4. Germline-derived CDR1 and CDR2 are KGHDR and SFDVKD. The CDR3 contains 15 residues. CDR3 in amino acids: CATSDPTGANYGYTF. The CDR3 DNA reads as TGTGCCACCAGTGACCCCACAGGGGCTAACTATGGCTACACCTTC.

The chain combines TRBV29-1 with TRBJ2-5; 7 nucleotides match TRBD1. Germline V gives CDR1 SQVTM, CDR2 ANQGSEA. The length of the CDR3 is 14 residues. Unmatched junction bases numbered 8, after V lost 5 bases and J lost 2 bases. CDR3 DNA: TGCAGCGTTCCGTCACCGGGACAGCAAGAGACCCAGTACTTC. This gives the protein CSVPSPGQQETQYF.

The genes are TRBV6-1 and TRBJ2-7, with D maybe TRBD2 (8 bases). The CDR3 is made up of 16 amino acids. CDR1 and CDR2 from the germline V gene are MNHNS and SASEGT. V was cut by 3 bases and J by 5 bases, with 20 bases left in between. The CDR3 nucleotides are TGTGCCAGCAGTGAGGGACTACAGGGGACTAGAGACGAGCAGTACTTC. This translates into CASSEGLQGTRDEQYF.

The chain carries TRBV5-1 and TRBJ1-2, with 8 nucleotides matching TRBD1. From germline, CDR1 is SGHRS and CDR2 YFSETQ. V was pared by 4 bases and J by 4 bases, with 6 bases of the junction left unmatched. The CDR3 runs 14 residues. This chain's CDR3 is CASSPQGASYGYTF. CDR3 sequence (DNA): TGCGCCAGCAGCCCCCAGGGGGCATCCTATGGCTACACCTTC. Looking up the rest from reference TRBV5-1 and TRBJ1-2 gives the full variable domain: KAGVTQTPRYLIKTRGQQVTLSCSPISGHRSVSWYQQTPGQGLQFLFEYFSETQRNKGNFPGRFSGRQFSNSRSEMNVSTLELGDSALYLCASSPQGASYGYTFGSGTRLTVV.

This chain joins TRBV30 and TRBJ2-7; no clear D. V lost 5 bases and J 0 bases, leaving 5 bases between the germline ends. The CDR3 has 11 amino acids. Germline CDR1 and CDR2: GTSNPN and SVGIG (reference sequence). The CDR3 DNA reads TGTGCCTGGGACGGCTCCTACGAGCAGTACTTC. This sequence encodes CAWDGSYEQYF.

The chain joins TRBV27 to TRBJ2-1, with D perhaps TRBD2 (5 bases). CDR3 size: 15 residues. Germline assignment: CDR1 MNHEY and CDR2 SMNVEV (reference sequence). With 6 bases removed from V and 4 bases from J, the gap between germline ends came to 16 bases. Here the CDR3 reads CASSRRTGAYNEQFF. CDR3 DNA: TGTGCCAGCAGCCGCCGGACTGGAGCGTACAATGAGCAGTTCTTC.

Written as DNA, the CDR3 is TGCGCCAGCAGCCAAGCGGGGACAGCGATCAACACTGAAGCTTTCTTT. Translation: CASSQAGTAINTEAFF. The V and J genes are TRBV4-3 and TRBJ1-1, with TRBD1 matching over 7 bases. CDR1 LGHNA and CDR2 YSLEER come from the germline V gene. The CDR3 loop spans 16 amino acids. V shed 1 base, J shed 2 bases, and the junction held 7 bases outside the gene matches.

The rearrangement joins TRBV27 to TRBJ1-1; 7 bases line up with TRBD1. In germline, CDR1 is MNHEY, CDR2 SMNVEV (reference sequence). This CDR3 contains 14 residues. J lost 2 bases, V lost 5 bases, and 5 bases had no gene match. CDR3 amino acids: CASSIHRGNTEAFF. The CDR3 bases are TGTGCCAGCAGTATCCACAGGGGTAACACTGAAGCTTTCTTT.

This clone was seen only a few times. The CDR3 loop reads CASSEASGGPYYNEQFF. Here the CDR3 DNA reads TGTGCCAGCAGTGAAGCTAGCGGGGGGCCATACTACAATGAGCAGTTCTTC. The J gene is TRBJ2-1, the V gene TRBV2; 10 nucleotides align to TRBD2. This CDR3 is 17 amino acids long. CDR1 SNHLY and CDR2 FYNNEI come from the germline V gene. V dropped 0 bases and J dropped 3; count of bases not matched to a gene: 5.

The chain employs TRBV7-6 and TRBJ2-3; D remains unclear. V lost 1 base and J lost 0, with 8 bases in between. Germline V gene data show CDR1 as SGHVS and CDR2 as FNYEAQ. The CDR3 spans 15 residues. The CDR3 nucleotides are TGTGCCAGCAGCTTAGTGGGCACGAGCACAGATACGCAGTATTTT. It translates to CASSLVGTSTDTQYF.

The chain is built from TRBV19 and TRBJ1-2; D is unclear. The CDR3 sequence is 16 residues long. Germline CDR1 is LNHDA and CDR2 is SQIVND (reference sequence). Trimming pared 2 bases from V and 4 bases from J, leaving 17 bases between. CDR3 protein: CASSITLPTTRYGYTF. CDR3 in DNA: TGTGCCAGTAGTATAACCCTTCCGACAACGCGCTATGGCTACACCTTC.

The CDR3 reads CASSFTGETQYF. The CDR3 coding sequence is TGTGCCAGCAGTTTTACAGGAGAGACCCAGTACTTC. The chain uses TRBV27 and TRBJ2-5, with D maybe TRBD1 (5 bases). V dropped 3 bases and J dropped 4 bases, with 6 bases sitting between them. The CDR3 covers 12 residues. CDR1 and CDR2 from the germline V gene are MNHEY and SMNVEV (reference sequence).

This chain uses TRBV27 with TRBJ2-7, with D possibly TRBD2 on 6 matching bases. The V and J ends lost 5 bases and 7 bases respectively, with 21 bases between them. The CDR3 is made up of 15 amino acids. The germline V gene encodes CDR1 MNHEY and CDR2 SMNVEV (reference sequence). This CDR3 is CASSPPTRALGEQYF. CDR3 DNA sequence: TGTGCCAGCAGTCCCCCGACTAGAGCTTTGGGTGAGCAGTACTTC.

The DNA for the CDR3 is TGTGCCAGCAGACAGGACAGGGGCGCTGAAGCTTTCTTT. It is translated as CASRQDRGAEAFF. This chain links TRBV6-5 with TRBJ1-1, with 9 positions matching TRBD1. V lost 6 bases and J lost 6; bases outside the gene matches: 5. The germline V gene encodes CDR1 MNHEY and CDR2 SVGAGI. The CDR3 totals 13 residues.

The V call is TRBV10-3, the J call TRBJ1-3, with D possibly matching TRBD1 (6 bases). This CDR3 is 16 amino acids long. The germline V gene encodes CDR1 ENHRY and CDR2 SYGVKD. The V and J ends lost 3 bases and 2 bases respectively, with 14 bases between them. CDR3 in DNA: TGTGCCATCAGTGACCCGGGACATTCCACTGGAAACACCATATATTTT. Translated: CAISDPGHSTGNTIYF.

The chain carries TRBV4-3 and TRBJ2-3; D is uncertain. V shed 3 bases and J shed 2 bases, with 12 bases lying between them. The CDR3 is 15 amino acids. Germline assignment: CDR1 LGHNA and CDR2 YSLEER. This CDR3 is CASSQSILTTDTQYF. CDR3 in DNA: TGCGCCAGCAGCCAGTCGATACTCACCACAGATACGCAGTATTTT.

The genes are TRBV29-1 and TRBJ2-5; the D gene is possibly TRBD2 (7 bases). This CDR3 is built from 12 residues. CDR1 SQVTM and CDR2 ANQGSEA come from the germline V gene. Trimming left V 8 bases short and J 4 bases short, with 14 bases between. The CDR3 DNA follows: TGCAGCCCCAAGGGGGAGGGAGAGACCCAGTACTTC. Protein sequence: CSPKGEGETQYF.

The V call is TRBV4-2, the J call TRBJ1-1; perhaps TRBD1 as D (5 bases). Trimming stripped 4 bases from V and 1 base from J, with 10 bases between. This CDR3 is built from 14 residues. CDR1 and CDR2 from the germline V gene are LGHNA and YNFKEQ. CDR3 region: CASSPTDRNTEAFF. For the CDR3, the DNA is TGTGCCAGCAGCCCTACCGACAGGAACACTGAAGCTTTCTTT.

This chain joins TRBV11-3 and TRBJ2-2, with 9 positions matching TRBD2. CDR3 length: 16 amino acids. CDR1 is SGHNT and CDR2 is YENEEA in the germline V gene. V was pared by 3 bases and J by 6 bases, with 8 bases of the junction left unmatched. The DNA for the CDR3 is TGTGCCAGCAGCTTGGGATCGACTAGCGGTCCCGGGGAGCTGTTTTTT. Translation gives CASSLGSTSGPGELFF.

The chain links TRBV9 to TRBJ2-5, with TRBD2 matching 11 bases. The germline V gene encodes CDR1 SGDLS and CDR2 YYNGEE. The CDR3 loop spans 15 amino acids. Trimming at V came to 5 bases and at J to 5 bases, leaving 8 bases not matched to a gene. DNA for the CDR3: TGTGCCAGCAGTTTAGCGGGGGGGCGTATGGAGACCCAGTACTTC. Protein sequence: CASSLAGGRMETQYF.

This chain connects TRBV5-1 to TRBJ2-3, with unresolved D. Trimming cost V 4 bases and J 1 base, with 16 bases left between them. CDR3 length: 16 amino acids. Germline-derived CDR1 and CDR2 are SGHRS and YFSETQ. CDR3 DNA: TGCGCCAGCAGCCCGGAACCTGGGCGAGGCACAGATACGCAGTATTTT. Protein: CASSPEPGRGTDTQYF. The entire variable domain, with the rest obtained from reference TRBV5-1 and TRBJ2-3, is as follows: KAGVTQTPRYLIKTRGQQVTLSCSPISGHRSVSWYQQTPGQGLQFLFEYFSETQRNKGNFPGRFSGRQFSNSRSEMNVSTLELGDSALYLCASSPEPGRGTDTQYFGPGTRLTVL.

Only one count was recorded for this clone. The chain is built from TRBV5-1 and TRBJ1-1, with D tentatively TRBD1 (5 bases). V was trimmed by 4 bases and J by 5 bases, leaving 21 bases between them. The CDR3 has 16 amino acids. CDR1 is SGHRS and CDR2 is YFSETQ in the germline V gene. This CDR3 is CASSPGRGGGVTEAFF. The CDR3 DNA reads as TGCGCCAGCAGCCCTGGGAGGGGCGGGGGAGTGACTGAAGCTTTCTTT.

The CDR3 DNA is TGTGCCAGCCGTAAAGTACTAGCCAAAAACATTCAGTACTTC. This sequence encodes CASRKVLAKNIQYF. The chain has TRBV5-6 and TRBJ2-4; D unresolved. Germline values: CDR1 SGHDT, CDR2 YYEEEE. The CDR3 has 14 residues. V lost 7 bases and J 0 bases, leaving 11 bases between the germline ends.

The gene calls are TRBV30 and TRBJ1-2; 7 positions match TRBD1. Germline V lookup: CDR1 GTSNPN, CDR2 SVGIG (reference sequence). The CDR3 runs to 16 residues. V dropped 5 bases and J dropped 5; count of bases not matched to a gene: 17. The CDR3 region is CAWEAGGRYGSYGYTF. The CDR3 DNA follows: TGTGCCTGGGAAGCAGGGGGACGTTATGGGTCATATGGCTACACCTTC.

The chain combines TRBV6-2 or TRBV6-3 with TRBJ2-1; D not resolved. CDR1 and CDR2 from the germline V gene are MNHEY and SVGEGT. The CDR3 has 14 amino acids. V shed 4 bases and J shed 6 bases, with 13 bases lying between them. The CDR3 reads CASSSPGRFNEQFF. The DNA for the CDR3 is TGTGCCAGCAGTTCCCCCGGCAGGTTCAATGAGCAGTTCTTC.

The V gene is TRBV4-2, the J gene TRBJ1-3; D remains unclear. V shed 7 bases and J shed 2 bases, with 24 bases lying between them. Germline V lookup: CDR1 LGHNA, CDR2 YNFKEQ. The CDR3 runs to 18 residues. CDR3 nucleotides: TGTGCCAGCACCCCTAACCCGGGGTTGGGCACCCCTGGAAACACCATATATTTT. Translation gives CASTPNPGLGTPGNTIYF.